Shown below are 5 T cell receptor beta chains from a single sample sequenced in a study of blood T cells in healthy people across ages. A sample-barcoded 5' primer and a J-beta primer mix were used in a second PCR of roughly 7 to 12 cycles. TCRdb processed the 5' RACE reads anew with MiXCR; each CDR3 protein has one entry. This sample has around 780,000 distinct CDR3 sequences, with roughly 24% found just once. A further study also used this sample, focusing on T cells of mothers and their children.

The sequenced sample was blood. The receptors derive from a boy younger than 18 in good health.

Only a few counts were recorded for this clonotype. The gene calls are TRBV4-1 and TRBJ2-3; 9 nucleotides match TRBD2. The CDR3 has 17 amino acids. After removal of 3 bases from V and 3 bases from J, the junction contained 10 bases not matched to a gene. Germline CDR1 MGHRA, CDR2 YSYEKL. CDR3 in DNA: TGCGCCAGCAGCCACGGACTTAGCGGGGGTGTAACAGATACGCAGTATTTT. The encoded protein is CASSHGLSGGVTDTQYF.

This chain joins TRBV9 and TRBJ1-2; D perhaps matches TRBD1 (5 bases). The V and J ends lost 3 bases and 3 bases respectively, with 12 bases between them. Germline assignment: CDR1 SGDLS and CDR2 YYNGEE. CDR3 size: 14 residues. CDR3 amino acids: CASSGTPLYYGYTF. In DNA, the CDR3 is TGTGCCAGCAGCGGGACACCCCTTTACTATGGCTACACCTTC. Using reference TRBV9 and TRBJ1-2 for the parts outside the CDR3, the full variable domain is DSGVTQTPKHLITATGQRVTLRCSPRSGDLSVYWYQQSLDQGLQFLIQYYNGEERAKGNILERFSAQQFPDLHSELNLSSLELGDSALYFCASSGTPLYYGYTFGSGTRLTVV.

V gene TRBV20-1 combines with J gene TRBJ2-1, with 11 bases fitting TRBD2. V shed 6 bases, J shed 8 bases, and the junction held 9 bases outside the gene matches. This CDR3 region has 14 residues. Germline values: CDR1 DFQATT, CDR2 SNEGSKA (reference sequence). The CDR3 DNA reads TGCAGTGCAAGCACTAGCGGGAGTGTGCATGAGCAGTTCTTC. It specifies CSASTSGSVHEQFF.

The CDR3 DNA reads as TGCAGTGCCTTGGTGCCCCAAGAGACCCAGTACTTC. Protein product: CSALVPQETQYF. The V gene is TRBV20-1, the J gene TRBJ2-5; no definite D call. Trimming took off 6 bases at V and 1 base at J, with 9 bases between the two ends. This CDR3 has 12 residues. Germline CDR1 and CDR2: DFQATT and SNEGSKA (reference sequence).

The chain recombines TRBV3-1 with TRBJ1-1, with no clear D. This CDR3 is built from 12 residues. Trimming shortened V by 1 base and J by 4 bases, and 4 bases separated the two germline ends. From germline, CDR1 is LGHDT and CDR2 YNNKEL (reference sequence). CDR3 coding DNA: TGTGCCAGCAGCCAAGTCCGCACTGAAGCTTTCTTT. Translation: CASSQVRTEAFF.